A selection of T cell receptor beta chains follows, all from one sample in a study of shared clonotypes between healthy human individuals. Repertoires were generated with immunoSEQ multiplex PCR, while TCRdb's copy carries only in-frame clones and drops some. This sample has 2 million or so clones; approximately 94% occur once, and the top ten carry 0.85% to 1.2%. Sequencing input: naive CD8+ T cells sorted from blood. The receptors originated from a young man in good health. The CDR3 runs from the conserved cysteine through the conserved F or W. Each record gives: CDR3 protein, CDR3 DNA, clone size, CDR3 length, V gene, J gene, D gene. The D gene is left open where the match is weak. Only part of the rows carry a size: once, few, many, or a class if the clone is expanded.

CASSLGPTMNTEAFF	TGTGCCAGCAGCTTAGGCCCCACAATGAACACTGAAGCTTTCTTT	NA	15	TRBV7-9	TRBJ1-1	NA
CASSSLQGAREQYF	TGTGCCAGCAGTTCGCTCCAGGGGGCACGGGAGCAGTACTTC	NA	14	TRBV28	TRBJ2-7	TRBD1
CASSLTSGIYNEQFF	TGTGCCAGCAGCCTGACTAGCGGGATTTACAATGAGCAGTTCTTC	NA	15	TRBV5-6	TRBJ2-1	TRBD2
CASSERLAGEEDTQYF	TGTGCCAGCAGTGAAAGACTAGCGGGAGAGGAAGATACGCAGTATTTT	NA	16	TRBV6-1	TRBJ2-3	TRBD2
CASSTDSAFF	TGTGCCAGCAGCACTGACTCAGCTTTCTTT	NA	10	TRBV7-9	TRBJ1-1	NA
CASRSTGGAGEKLFF	TGTGCCAGCAGATCCACCGGGGGGGCAGGTGAAAAACTGTTTTTT	once	15	TRBV27	TRBJ1-4	NA
CASSPTLAGEQFF	TGTGCCAGCAGTCCTACTCTAGCGGGTGAGCAGTTCTTC	NA	13	TRBV6-5	TRBJ2-1	TRBD2
CASRRGTGSTDTQYF	TGTGCCAGCAGGCGCGGGACTGGAAGCACAGATACGCAGTATTTT	once	15	TRBV7-8	TRBJ2-3	NA
CASSDPGEPNYGYTF	TGTGCCAGCAGCGACCCCGGTGAGCCTAACTATGGCTACACCTTC	once	15	TRBV5-4	TRBJ1-2	NA
CASSHRGPYEQYF	TGTGCCAGCAGTCACCGGGGACCCTACGAGCAGTACTTC	NA	13	TRBV6-1	TRBJ2-7	NA
CASSTGTGGTVGELFF	TGTGCCAGCAGCACAGGGACAGGGGGCACCGTCGGGGAGCTGTTTTTT	NA	16	TRBV5-4	TRBJ2-2	TRBD1
CASSLSKWGEQYF	TGTGCCAGCAGTTTATCGAAGTGGGGGGAACAGTACTTC	NA	13	TRBV27	TRBJ2-5	NA
CASSFLENEAFF	TGTGCCAGCAGCTTTTTAGAAAATGAAGCTTTCTTT	NA	12	TRBV7-9	TRBJ1-1	NA
CASSEVAVAGGLTDTQYF	TGTGCCAGCAGTGAAGTCGCGGTAGCGGGGGGACTCACAGATACGCAGTATTTT	NA	18	TRBV6-1	TRBJ2-3	TRBD2
CASSHSPGGLYNQPQHF	TGTGCCAGCAGCCACTCCCCCGGCGGGCTATACAATCAGCCCCAGCATTTT	NA	17	TRBV7-9	TRBJ1-5	NA
CSVRGVAASSEETQYF	TGCAGCGTAAGGGGGGTTGCAGCGTCTTCGGAAGAGACCCAGTACTTC	NA	16	TRBV29-1	TRBJ2-5	NA
CASSLGTGDFEQYF	TGCGCCAGCAGCTTGGGGACAGGGGATTTCGAGCAGTACTTC	NA	14	TRBV5-1	TRBJ2-7	TRBD1
CASSRGTGKPETQYF	TGTGCCAGCAGCCGGGGGACAGGGAAACCAGAGACCCAGTACTTC	NA	15	TRBV6-5	TRBJ2-5	TRBD1
CASSQDRGLLYTQYF	TGTGCCAGCAGCCAGGACAGGGGCTTATTGTATACGCAGTATTTT	NA	15	TRBV5-4	TRBJ2-3	TRBD1
CASSMWHSTTDTQYF	TGTGCCAGTAGTATGTGGCATTCTACCACAGATACGCAGTATTTT	NA	15	TRBV19	TRBJ2-3	NA
CASSEWGRGRGDSYEQYF	TGTGCCAGCAGTGAATGGGGCAGGGGAAGGGGAGACTCCTACGAGCAGTACTTC	NA	18	TRBV25-1	TRBJ2-7	NA
CASSSAARGSYEQYF	TGTGCCAGCAGCTCGGCCGCACGGGGCTCCTACGAGCAGTACTTC	NA	15	TRBV11-2	TRBJ2-7	NA
CASSFGSSTDTQYF	TGTGCCAGCAGTTTTGGCAGTAGCACAGATACGCAGTATTTT	NA	14	TRBV27	TRBJ2-3	NA
CASSHLDRPGNTEAFF	TGTGCCAGCAGCCACTTAGACAGGCCAGGGAACACTGAAGCTTTCTTT	NA	16	TRBV14	TRBJ1-1	NA
CASSQLQGAWSPLHF	TGCGCCAGCAGCCAACTACAGGGGGCTTGGTCACCCCTCCACTTT	NA	15	TRBV4-1	TRBJ1-6	TRBD1
CASSAWQGRVYEQYF	TGTGCCAGCAGTGCGTGGCAGGGTAGGGTCTACGAGCAGTACTTC	NA	15	TRBV27	TRBJ2-7	NA
CASSFLGSNSPLHF	TGTGCCAGCAGTTTCCTGGGGTCTAATTCACCCCTCCACTTT	NA	14	TRBV27	TRBJ1-6	NA
CASSQDRQGRYEQYF	TGCGCCAGCAGCCAAGATCGGCAGGGCCGCTACGAGCAGTACTTC	once	15	TRBV4-1	TRBJ2-7	NA
CASSLGGSVNQPQHF	TGCGCCAGCAGCTTGGGTGGGAGTGTAAATCAGCCCCAGCATTTT	NA	15	TRBV5-1	TRBJ1-5	NA
CAWSDGNNYNEQFF	TGTGCCTGGAGTGACGGAAACAACTACAATGAGCAGTTCTTC	NA	14	TRBV30	TRBJ2-1	NA
CASSEGGGPYEQYF	TGTGCCAGCAGTGAAGGTGGCGGACCCTACGAGCAGTACTTC	NA	14	TRBV6-1	TRBJ2-7	NA
CASSSGDGIGPLHF	TGTGCCAGCAGCTCGGGGGACGGTATCGGGCCCCTCCACTTT	NA	14	TRBV5-6	TRBJ1-6	NA
CAGAPPGGTQYF	TGTGCAGGGGCCCCACCAGGCGGGACCCAGTACTTC	NA	12	TRBV2	TRBJ2-5	NA
CAWSGSSADYYSTDTQYF	TGTGCCTGGTCCGGATCTAGCGCAGACTACTATAGCACAGATACGCAGTATTTT	once	18	TRBV30	TRBJ2-3	NA